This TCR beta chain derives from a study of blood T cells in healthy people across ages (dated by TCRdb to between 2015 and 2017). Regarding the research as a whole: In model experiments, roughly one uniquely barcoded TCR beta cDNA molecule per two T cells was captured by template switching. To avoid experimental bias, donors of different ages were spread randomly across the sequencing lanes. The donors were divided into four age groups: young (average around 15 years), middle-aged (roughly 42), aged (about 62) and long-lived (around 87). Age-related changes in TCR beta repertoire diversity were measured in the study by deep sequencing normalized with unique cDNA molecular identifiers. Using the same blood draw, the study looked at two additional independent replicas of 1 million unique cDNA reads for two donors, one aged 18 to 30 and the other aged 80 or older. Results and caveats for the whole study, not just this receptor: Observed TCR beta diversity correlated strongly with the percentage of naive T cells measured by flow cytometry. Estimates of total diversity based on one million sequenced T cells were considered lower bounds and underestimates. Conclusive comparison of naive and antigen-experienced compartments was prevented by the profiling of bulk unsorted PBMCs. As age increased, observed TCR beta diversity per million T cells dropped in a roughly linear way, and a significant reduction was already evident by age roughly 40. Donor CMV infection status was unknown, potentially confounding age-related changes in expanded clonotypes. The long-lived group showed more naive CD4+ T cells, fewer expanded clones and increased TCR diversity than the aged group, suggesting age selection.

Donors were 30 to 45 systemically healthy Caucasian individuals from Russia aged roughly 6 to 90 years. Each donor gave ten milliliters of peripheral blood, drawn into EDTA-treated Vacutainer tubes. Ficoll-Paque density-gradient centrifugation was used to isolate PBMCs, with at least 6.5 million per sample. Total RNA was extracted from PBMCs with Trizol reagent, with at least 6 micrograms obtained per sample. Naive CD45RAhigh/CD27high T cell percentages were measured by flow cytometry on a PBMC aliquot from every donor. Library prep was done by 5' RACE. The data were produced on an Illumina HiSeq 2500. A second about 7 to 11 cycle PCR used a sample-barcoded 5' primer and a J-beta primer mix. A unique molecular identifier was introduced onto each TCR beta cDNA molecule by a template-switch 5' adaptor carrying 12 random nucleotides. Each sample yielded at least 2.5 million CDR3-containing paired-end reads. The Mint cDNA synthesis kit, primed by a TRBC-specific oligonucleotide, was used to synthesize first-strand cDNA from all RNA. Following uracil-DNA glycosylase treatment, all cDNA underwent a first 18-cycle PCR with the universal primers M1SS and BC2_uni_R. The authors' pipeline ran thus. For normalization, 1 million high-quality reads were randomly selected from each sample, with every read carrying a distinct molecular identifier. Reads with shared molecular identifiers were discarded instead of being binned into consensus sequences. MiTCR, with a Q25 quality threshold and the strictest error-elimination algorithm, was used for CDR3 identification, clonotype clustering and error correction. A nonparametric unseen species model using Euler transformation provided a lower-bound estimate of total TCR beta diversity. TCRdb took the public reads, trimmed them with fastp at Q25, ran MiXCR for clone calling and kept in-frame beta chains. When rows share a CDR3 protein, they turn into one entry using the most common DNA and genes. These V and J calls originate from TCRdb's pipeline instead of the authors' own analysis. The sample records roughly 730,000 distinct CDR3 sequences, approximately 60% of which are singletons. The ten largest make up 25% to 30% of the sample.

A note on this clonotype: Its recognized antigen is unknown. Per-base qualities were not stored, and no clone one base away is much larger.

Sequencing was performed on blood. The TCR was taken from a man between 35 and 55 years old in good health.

The CDR3 loop reads CASSWASDTQYF. The bases are TGTGCCAGCAGTTGGGCTTCGGATACGCAGTATTTT. The sequence is built from TRBV12-3 or TRBV12-4 and TRBJ2-3; the D gene identity is not certain. A distance of 8 bases separates the germline ends of V and J, which lose 4 bases and 6 bases respectively. The CDR3 contains 12 residues, cysteine and phenylalanine counted. Of the read, only the CDR3 DNA is kept; its 36 bases are in frame from base 1.